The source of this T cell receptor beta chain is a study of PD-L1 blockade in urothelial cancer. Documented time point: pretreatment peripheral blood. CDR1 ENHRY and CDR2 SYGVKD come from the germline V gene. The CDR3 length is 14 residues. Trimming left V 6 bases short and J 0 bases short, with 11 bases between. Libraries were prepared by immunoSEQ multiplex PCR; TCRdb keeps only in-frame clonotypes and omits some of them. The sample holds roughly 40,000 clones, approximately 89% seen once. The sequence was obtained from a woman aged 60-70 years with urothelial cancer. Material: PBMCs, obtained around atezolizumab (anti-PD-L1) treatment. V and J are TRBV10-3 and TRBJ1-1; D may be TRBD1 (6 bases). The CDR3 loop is CAISPQGLNTEAFF. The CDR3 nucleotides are TGTGCCATCAGCCCACAGGGCCTGAACACTGAAGCTTTCTTT.